This T cell receptor (beta chain) was recovered during a study of shared clonotypes between healthy human individuals. Produced via immunoSEQ multiplex PCR; TCRdb's table is partial and in-frame only. The top ten clones hold over 0.1% of a sample with hundreds of thousands of clones, roughly 95% of them seen once. Naive CD8 cells lacked CD45RO, underwent positive selection for CCR7 and left out terminally differentiated effector memory CD45RA+ cells. Per the germline V gene, CDR1 is MGHRA and CDR2 is YSYEKL. This CDR3 is built from 22 residues. V shed 0 bases and J shed 0 bases, with 24 bases lying between them.

The clonotype comes from a young woman in good health. Sequenced material: naive CD8+ T cells sorted from blood. The J gene is TRBJ2-6, the V gene TRBV4-1; D is possibly TRBD1 or TRBD2 (5 bases each). CDR3 sequence: CASSQDPGFGVFQSSGANVLTF. In DNA, the CDR3 is TGCGCCAGCAGCCAAGATCCAGGGTTCGGGGTGTTTCAATCCTCTGGGGCCAACGTCCTGACTTTC.